This TCR beta chain was identified in a study of control samples from healthy donors and cancer patients (dated by TCRdb to about 2020). About this clone itself: The clone's antigen remains unknown. The record has no base qualities; no much larger clone is one base away.

Library method: the immunoSEQ multiplex PCR assay. Sourced from immuneACCESS, this table was stored by TCRdb with only in-frame sequences that have V and J called. A share of the clones is absent; for the studies checked, an unresolved V gene accounts for under half, and the remainder has no known explanation. In this sample the table shows approximately 12,000 clones, around 94% of which occur a single time. The top ten clones comprise 27% of the sample. The sample consisted of PBMCs. This sequence was found in a man aged 65 to 85 with head and neck cancer.

The CDR3 protein is CASIPMNTEAFF. The DNA sequence follows: TGTGCCAGCATTCCGATGAACACTGAAGCTTTCTTT. Rearrangement joined TRBV2 to TRBJ1-1; no confident D gene assignment can be made. V and J are truncated by 7 bases and 0 bases respectively, leaving an intervening sequence of 6 bases. CDR1 and CDR2 were assigned from the germline V gene as SNHLY and FYNNEI. There are 12 amino acids in the CDR3, from cysteine to phenylalanine inclusive. Only the CDR3 DNA is retained, 36 bases long and in frame from the first base.